This T cell receptor beta chain is from a study of T cell responses to AZD1222 COVID-19 vaccine (dated by TCRdb to the early 2020s). Regarding the study in general: TCR sequencing covered 233 trial participants: 200 to 220 given two doses of AZD1222 and approximately 25 given two doses of MenACWY control vaccine. Trial participants were enrolled by age into 18-55, 56-69 and 70-plus year subgroups, with around 150, 28 and 57 TCR-sequenced participants respectively.

The time point label, read with the paper, signifies: about 28 days (+/-7) after the second vaccine dose. The sample's treatment or condition label is to be understood as: meningococcal conjugate vaccine given as trial control. The vaccinee samples were drawn from two UK trials, COV001 and COV002, one of which was a single-blind randomized controlled phase 2/3 trial testing AZD1222 (ChAdOx1 nCoV-19) in healthy adults. For TCRbeta chain sequencing, PBMC samples were collected from trial participants at day 0 and at day 28 after the second dose. The germline V gene (reference sequence) specifies LNHDA as CDR1 and SQIVND as CDR2. V is pruned by 7 bases and J by 9 bases, leaving 17 bases of the junction without a gene match. The CDR3 numbers 16 residues from cysteine through phenylalanine. The retained sequence is limited to the CDR3, 48 bases, with the frame set at the first base. Summary of the overall study and its limitations: Conclusions about previously exposed vaccinees were limited because only six or seven AZD1222 recipients were SARS-CoV-2 seropositive at baseline. Because no day 14 peak-response samples were available, repertoires were characterized only after the peak T cell response. Vaccine-associated CD4 TCRs spanned the whole spike protein, with dominant responses in regions 160-218 and 743-854. Participants were mostly white British, with more females than males. The authors suggested clonal diversity may have been underestimated. In the small 56-69-year group, the increase in depth fell short of significance, most likely because of low power. After two AZD1222 doses, spike-specific TCR breadth and depth were significantly higher than at day 0 and than in MenACWY recipients. Epitopes outside the regions mutated in the B.1.351 and B.1.1.7 variants were reportedly recognized by nearly half of the unique spike-specific TCRs.

The CDR3 regions of human TCRbeta chains were analyzed by immunosequencing. On the authors' methods: Repertoire TCRs were checked for matches against a reference library of SARS-CoV-2-specific TCRs that had been generated using the MIRA antigen-specificity platform. Breadth was defined as the fraction of unique TCRs that were SARS-CoV-2-associated, and depth was defined as the fraction of total T cells that were SARS-CoV-2-associated. Using the MIRA data, each spike-specific TCR was assigned both to the spike region to which the TCR was reactive and to a CD4 or CD8 class. Log10-transformed breadth and depth values were compared by one-way ANOVA with Sidak's multiple comparisons tests. The source is immuneACCESS, and TCRdb retained only in-frame sequences with V and J called. Part of the clones is not carried over; for the studies checked, unresolved V genes explain less than half of this, and the remainder is unexplained. Clone size and the V and J calls come from that table; the DNA yielded D and trimming. The table for this sample lists about 64,000 clones; about 89% of them were counted only once. 6.3% of the sample is in the top ten clones.

To note about this clone: The antigen it recognizes is unknown. The sample holds no much larger clone one base away, and base qualities are not on file.

The TCR originated in an adult who received the MenACWY meningococcal vaccine as a control. This sample comprised peripheral blood, obtained 28 days after the second dose of the MenACWY control vaccine. The V and J segments used are TRBV19 and TRBJ2-4; 8 central bases correspond to TRBD1. The nucleotides read TGTGCCAGTACCCAACCCGGGGTTCAGGGGGCAGGCATTCAGTACTTC. Protein translation: CASTQPGVQGAGIQYF.